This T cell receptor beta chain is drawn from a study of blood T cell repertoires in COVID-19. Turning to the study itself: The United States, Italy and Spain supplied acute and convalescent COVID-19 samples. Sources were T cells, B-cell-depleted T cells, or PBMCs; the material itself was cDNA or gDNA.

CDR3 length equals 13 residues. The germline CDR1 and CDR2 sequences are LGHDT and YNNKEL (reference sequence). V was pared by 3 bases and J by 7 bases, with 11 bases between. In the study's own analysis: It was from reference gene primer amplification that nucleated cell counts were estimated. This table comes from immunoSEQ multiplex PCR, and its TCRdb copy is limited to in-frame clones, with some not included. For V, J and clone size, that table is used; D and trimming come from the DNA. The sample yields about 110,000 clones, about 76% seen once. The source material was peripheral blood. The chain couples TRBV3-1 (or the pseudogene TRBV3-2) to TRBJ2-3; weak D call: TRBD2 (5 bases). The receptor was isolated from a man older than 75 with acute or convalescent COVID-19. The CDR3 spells CASSHRSGNTQYF. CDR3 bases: TGTGCCAGCAGCCACCGGAGCGGAAATACGCAGTATTTT.